One and the same sample provided the 21 T cell receptor beta chains below, sequenced in a study of blood T cell repertoires in COVID-19. Assay used: immunoSEQ multiplex PCR; TCRdb lists only in-frame clones, some missing. The data contain roughly 200,000 clones, around 80% of them singletons. Input material: peripheral blood. The source is a man in his forties or fifties with acute or convalescent COVID-19.

This clone was counted between two and nine times. The chain has TRBV25-1 and TRBJ1-3; TRBD1 aligns across 7 bases. The CDR3 spans 15 residues. The V gene's germline CDR1 is MGHDK and CDR2 SYGVNS. J lost 4 bases, V lost 0 bases, and 3 bases had no gene match. CDR3 sequence (DNA): TGTGCCAGCAGTGAATACGGCAGGGGGGGAAACACCATATATTTT. It yields the protein CASSEYGRGGNTIYF.

The J gene is TRBJ2-2, the V gene TRBV2; 9 nucleotides line up with TRBD2. Germline values: CDR1 SNHLY, CDR2 FYNNEI. V was pared by 7 bases and J by 5 bases, with 5 bases of the junction left unmatched. The CDR3 consists of 14 residues. For the CDR3, the DNA is TGTGCCAGCATTGGGACTAGCAATACCGGGGAGCTGTTTTTT. Translation: CASIGTSNTGELFF.

The rearrangement links TRBV6-5 to TRBJ1-3; D perhaps matches TRBD1 (6 bases). V lost 2 bases and J 4 bases, leaving 12 bases between the germline ends. The CDR3 is 15 residues long. Germline V gives CDR1 MNHEY, CDR2 SVGAGI. The CDR3 protein is CASSYGQGTGNTIYF. As DNA, the CDR3 is TGTGCCAGCAGTTACGGGCAGGGGACAGGAAACACCATATATTTT.

This clone was picked up one time. For the CDR3, the DNA is TGTGCCAGCAGCTTAGATCTTTGGGACACTAACTATGGCTACACCTTC. It specifies CASSLDLWDTNYGYTF. The rearrangement joins TRBV11-2 to TRBJ1-2; maybe TRBD1 (6 bases). This CDR3 is 16 amino acids long. V lost 0 bases and J lost 0, with 11 bases in between. CDR1 and CDR2 (germline): SGHAT, FQNNGV.

The chain links TRBV27 to TRBJ1-6, with D tentatively TRBD1 (6 bases). V lost 5 bases to trimming and J lost 7 bases, with 24 bases between them. The CDR3 spans 18 residues. Germline CDR1 MNHEY, CDR2 SMNVEV (reference sequence). CDR3 amino acids: CASSPMGGRTSVNSPLHF. DNA of the CDR3: TGTGCCAGCAGTCCTATGGGGGGGCGGACGTCGGTAAATTCACCCCTCCACTTT.

The V and J genes are TRBV6-6 and TRBJ1-4; D is unclear. The CDR3 extends over 14 amino acids. Trimming stripped 2 bases from V and 6 bases from J, with 10 bases between. Germline CDR1 and CDR2: MNHNY and SVGAGI (reference sequence). CDR3 region: CASSYGRHDEKLFF. The CDR3 DNA reads TGTGCCAGCAGTTACGGGAGGCACGATGAAAAACTGTTTTTT.

The rearrangement joins TRBV11-3 to TRBJ2-1, with no clear D. The CDR3 is 12 residues long. The germline V gene has CDR1 SGHNT and CDR2 YENEEA. V was cut by 6 bases and J by 5 bases, with 8 bases left in between. The CDR3 DNA reads TGTGCCAGCAGTGTGGGCAACAATGAGCAGTTCTTC. Protein product: CASSVGNNEQFF. Using reference TRBV11-3 and TRBJ2-1 for the parts outside the CDR3, the full variable domain is EAGVVQSPRYKIIEKKQPVAFWCNPISGHNTLYWYLQNLGQGPELLIRYENEEAVDDSQLPKDRFSAERLKGVDSTLKIQPAELGDSAVYLCASSVGNNEQFFGPGTRLTVL.

The rearrangement links TRBV29-1 to TRBJ1-2; 10 positions match TRBD1. Per the germline V gene, CDR1 is SQVTM and CDR2 is ANQGSEA. The CDR3 sequence is 15 residues long. After removal of 7 bases from V and 6 bases from J, the junction contained 14 bases not matched to a gene. The CDR3 is CSALHRTGGRDGYTF. The DNA for the CDR3 is TGCAGCGCCCTGCACCGGACAGGGGGTAGGGATGGCTACACCTTC.

The rearrangement links TRBV9 to TRBJ1-1; D is undetermined. The V and J ends lost 0 bases and 6 bases respectively, with 21 bases between them. The V gene's germline CDR1 is SGDLS and CDR2 YYNGEE. The CDR3 runs to 17 residues. This CDR3 is CASSVGPDLRLFAEAFF. For the CDR3, the DNA is TGTGCCAGCAGCGTAGGTCCCGATCTGAGGCTTTTCGCTGAAGCTTTCTTT.

The V and J genes are TRBV5-1 and TRBJ1-4; weak D call: TRBD1 (5 bases). V lost 7 bases and J 5 bases, leaving 18 bases between the germline ends. Germline V gene lookup returns CDR1 SGHRS and CDR2 YFSETQ. This CDR3 is built from 15 residues. CDR3 protein: CASSNRTGPNEKLFF. CDR3 sequence (DNA): TGCGCCAGCTCAAATCGTACAGGCCCAAATGAAAAACTGTTTTTT. Variable domain in full (rest from reference TRBV5-1 and TRBJ1-4): KAGVTQTPRYLIKTRGQQVTLSCSPISGHRSVSWYQQTPGQGLQFLFEYFSETQRNKGNFPGRFSGRQFSNSRSEMNVSTLELGDSALYLCASSNRTGPNEKLFFGSGTQLSVL.

This clone was counted a few times. V usage is TRBV5-1 and J usage is TRBJ2-3; TRBD1 is a possible D gene (7 bases). CDR3 length: 14 amino acids. The V end lost 3 bases, the J end lost 3 bases, and 11 bases lay between the germline ends. Germline CDR1 reads SGHRS; CDR2 reads YFSETQ. Here the CDR3 reads CASSWGDSTDTQYF. CDR3 coding DNA: TGCGCCAGCAGCTGGGGGGACAGTACAGATACGCAGTATTTT.

CDR3: CASSTGGLTNEKLFF. As DNA, the CDR3 is TGTGCCAGCTCGACAGGGGGTTTAACTAATGAAAAACTGTTTTTT. The chain has TRBV19 and TRBJ1-4; TRBD1 matches 9 bases. Germline V gene sequence: CDR1 LNHDA, CDR2 SQIVND (reference sequence). With V trimmed by 9 bases and J by 1 base, 6 bases remained unmatched. CDR3 length: 15 residues.

The chain joins TRBV6-5 to TRBJ2-5, with 8 bases matching TRBD1. The CDR3 is 14 amino acids. Looked up from germline, CDR1 is MNHEY and CDR2 is SVGAGI. The V gene end was trimmed by 4 bases and the J gene end by 5 bases; junction bases not matched to a gene: 6. CDR3 DNA: TGTGCCAGCAGTTCCTGGACAGGGAGGGAGACCCAGTACTTC. Its translation: CASSSWTGRETQYF.

J is TRBJ2-5 and V is TRBV7-2; D possibly corresponds to TRBD2 (7 bases). Germline assignment: CDR1 SGHTA and CDR2 FQGNSA. V lost 5 bases to trimming and J lost 4 bases, with 17 bases between them. The length of the CDR3 is 15 residues. This CDR3 is CASSPNQGGGETQYF. For the CDR3, the DNA is TGTGCCAGCAGCCCCAATCAAGGGGGGGGAGAGACCCAGTACTTC.

This chain links TRBV7-9 with TRBJ1-4, with D uncertain. There are 15 residues in the CDR3. V shed 1 base and J shed 5 bases, with 11 bases lying between them. Germline CDR1 SEHNR, CDR2 FQNEAQ (reference sequence). In nucleotides, the CDR3 is TGTGCCAGCAGCTTAGGGTTCGGTCCGAATGAAAAACTGTTTTTT. Translation gives CASSLGFGPNEKLFF.

The V and J genes are TRBV13 and TRBJ2-1; 10 bases fit TRBD2. J lost 9 bases, V lost 5 bases, and 19 bases had no gene match. The germline V gene has CDR1 PRHDT and CDR2 FYEKMQ (reference sequence). CDR3 length: 18 residues. CDR3 in amino acids: CASSRNTGTSATTVEQFF. DNA for the CDR3: TGTGCCAGCAGCCGTAACACCGGGACTAGCGCCACTACCGTTGAGCAGTTCTTC.

This chain joins TRBV19 and TRBJ2-2, with 14 bases fitting TRBD2. J lost 2 bases, V lost 5 bases, and 7 bases had no gene match. The germline V gene has CDR1 LNHDA and CDR2 SQIVND (reference sequence). This CDR3 has 18 residues. The CDR3 bases are TGTGCCAGTAGTCCGGGACTAGCGGGAGCTTTTAACACCGGGGAGCTGTTTTTT. Its translation is CASSPGLAGAFNTGELFF.

The chain links TRBV5-1 to TRBJ2-2, with unresolved D. The CDR3 is 13 amino acids. Trimming pared 0 bases from V and 7 bases from J, leaving 7 bases between. Germline V gives CDR1 SGHRS, CDR2 YFSETQ. This CDR3 is CASSLERGGELFF. Here the CDR3 DNA reads TGCGCCAGCAGCTTGGAACGAGGCGGGGAGCTGTTTTTT.

This chain uses TRBV5-6 with TRBJ1-4; unclear D gene. The germline V and J ends were trimmed by 0 bases and 8 bases, with 14 bases remaining between them. Germline lookup yields CDR1 SGHDT and CDR2 YYEEEE. The CDR3 is 15 residues long. The CDR3 here is CASSLEPGRHEKLFF. The CDR3 DNA reads TGTGCCAGCAGCTTGGAGCCCGGCAGGCACGAAAAACTGTTTTTT.

V and J are TRBV5-1 and TRBJ2-5, with TRBD2 matching over 7 bases. The germline V gene encodes CDR1 SGHRS and CDR2 YFSETQ. The CDR3 is 16 amino acids. After removal of 0 bases from V and 1 base from J, the junction contained 6 bases not matched to a gene. The CDR3 loop is CASSLVPAGTQETQYF. CDR3 DNA sequence: TGCGCCAGCAGCTTGGTTCCAGCGGGGACCCAAGAGACCCAGTACTTC. Full variable domain (remainder filled in from reference TRBV5-1 and TRBJ2-5): KAGVTQTPRYLIKTRGQQVTLSCSPISGHRSVSWYQQTPGQGLQFLFEYFSETQRNKGNFPGRFSGRQFSNSRSEMNVSTLELGDSALYLCASSLVPAGTQETQYFGPGTRLLVL.

The chain carries TRBV2 and TRBJ1-2; D gene ambiguous. Trimming took 4 bases from V and 9 from J, leaving 12 bases between them. The CDR3 sequence is 12 residues long. Germline V gene sequence: CDR1 SNHLY, CDR2 FYNNEI. CDR3: CASSVSRRSYTF. In DNA form, the CDR3 reads TGTGCCAGCAGTGTGAGTCGGCGGAGCTACACCTTC.